Listed here are 17 T cell receptor beta chains from one sample, sequenced in a study of cytomegalovirus exposure and HLA in healthy donors (dated by TCRdb to about 2017). Preparation of the library involved the immunoSEQ multiplex PCR assay. A mixture of 60 forward primers for TCR Vbeta segments and 13 reverse primers for TCR Jbeta segments was used in the multiplex PCR. TCRdb stores this immuneACCESS table with in-frame sequences only. Part of the clones is absent; in the studies checked, under half of the shortfall reflects unresolved V genes, and no reason is known for the rest. The sample table holds tens of thousands of clones, of which roughly 72% were seen once. About 9.1% of the sample belongs to the ten largest clones. Sequenced sample: PBMCs. The receptors here all came from a man between 40 and 49 years old in good health and CMV-seropositive.

The V and J genes are TRBV5-5 and TRBJ2-1, with unresolved D. The CDR3 loop spans 17 amino acids. Germline lookup yields CDR1 SGHKS and CDR2 YYEKEE (reference sequence). Deletions cut 4 bases from V and 1 base from J, with 18 bases between. The chain's CDR3 is CASSGRHVSISYNEQFF. Written as DNA, the CDR3 is TGTGCCAGCAGCGGGCGACACGTGAGCATTTCCTACAATGAGCAGTTCTTC. Full variable domain (rest looked up from reference TRBV5-5 and TRBJ2-1): DAGVTQSPTHLIKTRGQQVTLRCSPISGHKSVSWYQQVLGQGPQFIFQYYEKEERGRGNFPDRFSARQFPNYSSELNVNALLLGDSALYLCASSGRHVSISYNEQFFGPGTRLTVL.

CDR3 protein: CASSFSGQPNNEQFF. The CDR3 bases are TGTGCCAGCAGCTTTTCGGGACAGCCTAACAATGAGCAGTTCTTC. This rearrangement joins TRBV7-2 to TRBJ2-1; 7 bases match TRBD1. The CDR3 runs 15 residues. CDR1 is SGHTA, CDR2 FQGNSA, per germline. Unmatched junction bases numbered 7, after V lost 3 bases and J lost 5 bases. Full variable domain (rest looked up from reference TRBV7-2 and TRBJ2-1): GAGVSQSPSNKVTEKGKDVELRCDPISGHTALYWYRQSLGQGLEFLIYFQGNSAPDKSGLPSDRFSAERTGGSVSTLTIQRTQQEDSAVYLCASSFSGQPNNEQFFGPGTRLTVL.

The chain carries TRBV29-1 and TRBJ1-1; D may be TRBD1 (5 bases). V was trimmed by 7 bases and J by 0 bases, leaving 12 bases between them. This CDR3 spans 13 amino acids. Germline lookup yields CDR1 SQVTM and CDR2 ANQGSEA. The CDR3 region has the DNA TGCAGCGCAACCGGACACTTGAACACTGAAGCTTTCTTT. Protein product: CSATGHLNTEAFF.

This clone has just a few counts. The V call is TRBV28, the J call TRBJ1-1, with 7 bases matching TRBD1. Germline loops: CDR1 MDHEN, CDR2 SYDVKM. The CDR3 extends over 13 amino acids. Unmatched junction bases numbered 6, after V lost 9 bases and J lost 2 bases. For the CDR3, the DNA is TGTGCCAGTATAGGACAGGCCAACACTGAAGCTTTCTTT. This gives the protein CASIGQANTEAFF.

This clone was observed a handful of times. The sample carries other DNA sequences with the same CDR3. The chain employs TRBV27 and TRBJ1-2, with unresolved D. This CDR3 is built from 14 residues. The germline V and J ends were trimmed by 2 bases and 0 bases, with 7 bases remaining between them. Germline CDR1 is MNHEY and CDR2 is SMNVEV (reference sequence). DNA of the CDR3: TGTGCCAGCAGTTTAGGGCGCGCTAACTATGGCTACACCTTC. It codes for CASSLGRANYGYTF.

A few counts support this clone. The chain links TRBV6-5 to TRBJ2-7, with D perhaps matching TRBD1 (5 bases). Germline V lookup: CDR1 MNHEY, CDR2 SVGAGI. The CDR3 extends over 13 amino acids. V was cut by 2 bases and J by 6 bases, with 11 bases left in between. As DNA, the CDR3 is TGTGCCAGCAGTTACAGGCAGGGTCTCGAGCAGTACTTC. Amino acids: CASSYRQGLEQYF.

The genes are TRBV6-6 and TRBJ2-1; D unclear. The CDR3 covers 13 residues. Germline-derived CDR1 and CDR2 are MNHNY and SVGAGI (reference sequence). The V end was cut by 0 bases, the J end by 4 bases, with 4 bases between. The CDR3 DNA is TGTGCCAGCAGTTACTCGCGGTACAATGAGCAGTTCTTC. Protein sequence: CASSYSRYNEQFF.

The chain employs TRBV5-1 and TRBJ1-1; D is unresolved. Germline V CDR1 and CDR2: SGHRS, YFSETQ. The CDR3 runs to 14 residues. The germline V and J ends were trimmed by 7 bases and 1 base, with 14 bases remaining between them. The CDR3 coding sequence is TGCGCCAGCGGGGTCCCGGGATCGAACACTGAAGCTTTCTTT. It is translated as CASGVPGSNTEAFF.

This clone was detected only a few times. J is TRBJ1-5 and V is TRBV2, with TRBD1 matching over 7 bases. The length of the CDR3 is 14 residues. J lost 8 bases, V lost 3 bases, and 7 bases had no gene match. Germline values: CDR1 SNHLY, CDR2 FYNNEI. The CDR3 is CASSEQGVLEPQHF. The CDR3 bases are TGTGCCAGCAGTGAGCAGGGGGTGCTGGAGCCCCAGCATTTT.

The chain recombines TRBV25-1 with TRBJ1-1; a possible D gene is TRBD1 (5 bases). The V and J ends lost 6 bases and 1 base respectively, with 9 bases between them. The CDR3 is made up of 13 amino acids. Germline V gene sequence: CDR1 MGHDK, CDR2 SYGVNS. Here the CDR3 DNA reads TGTGCCAGCAGAGGGGCCACGAACACTGAAGCTTTCTTT. This encodes CASRGATNTEAFF.

The rearrangement joins TRBV28 to TRBJ2-7; 14 bases map to TRBD2. V was clipped by 6 bases and J by 2 bases; unmatched bases: 3. CDR1 and CDR2 (germline): MDHEN, SYDVKM. The CDR3 totals 15 residues. In DNA form, the CDR3 reads TGTGCCAGCAGGGAGGGACTAGCGGGAGCCTACGAGCAGTACTTC. Its protein is CASREGLAGAYEQYF.

This clone was seen more than once but under ten times. This chain uses TRBV28 with TRBJ1-1; D is possibly TRBD1 (6 bases). V lost 5 bases, J lost 0 bases, and 7 bases lay in between. CDR3 length: 13 amino acids. Germline assignment: CDR1 MDHEN and CDR2 SYDVKM. The CDR3 bases are TGTGCCAGCAGTACAGGGATGAACACTGAAGCTTTCTTT. It codes for CASSTGMNTEAFF.

The chain links TRBV11-1 to TRBJ1-2, with D possibly being TRBD1 (6 bases). V lost 5 bases and J lost 8, with 15 bases in between. CDR3 length: 13 residues. Germline V gene lookup returns CDR1 SGHAT and CDR2 FQDESV (reference sequence). CDR3 sequence: CASSGGTGGGYTF. The CDR3 nucleotides read TGTGCCAGCAGCGGAGGCACGGGGGGCGGCTACACCTTC.

V and J are TRBV11-3 and TRBJ2-1, with 8 bases aligning to TRBD1. J gave up 10 bases and V 4 bases, and 6 bases lay outside the gene matches. This CDR3 has 13 amino acids. The germline V gene encodes CDR1 SGHNT and CDR2 YENEEA. The CDR3 spells CASSWTGFGEQFF. The CDR3 DNA is TGTGCCAGCAGCTGGACAGGGTTTGGGGAGCAGTTCTTC.

The gene calls are TRBV5-6 and TRBJ2-5; D possibly corresponds to TRBD1 (6 bases). Trimming removed 6 bases at V and 4 bases at J, with 16 bases between. CDR3 size: 14 residues. Germline assignment: CDR1 SGHDT and CDR2 YYEEEE. The CDR3 sequence is CASNPRGLGETQYF. CDR3 DNA: TGTGCCAGCAACCCTAGGGGGTTAGGAGAGACCCAGTACTTC.

This clone occurred once. The chain couples TRBV28 to TRBJ1-1, with TRBD1 identical over 7 bases. Unmatched junction bases numbered 9, after V lost 7 bases and J lost 7 bases. Germline loops: CDR1 MDHEN, CDR2 SYDVKM. The CDR3 covers 13 residues. The CDR3: CASKDRDLYEAFF. As DNA, the CDR3 is TGTGCCAGCAAAGACAGGGACCTGTATGAAGCTTTCTTT.

The sample holds a few counts of this clone. The chain links TRBV29-1 to TRBJ2-5; D is uncertain. Per the germline V gene, CDR1 is SQVTM and CDR2 is ANQGSEA. CDR3 length: 11 residues. V lost 7 bases to trimming and J lost 2 bases, with 8 bases between them. DNA for the CDR3: TGCAGCGGAACTGGTCAAGAGACCCAGTACTTC. As protein: CSGTGQETQYF.